The present T cell receptor beta chain was sequenced within a study of cytomegalovirus exposure and HLA in healthy donors. The PCR used 60 Vbeta and 13 Jbeta primers. Using immunoSEQ multiplex PCR, the repertoire was profiled, and TCRdb retains in-frame clones only, with some absent. Its table records roughly 80,000 clones. V lost 3 bases to trimming and J lost 2 bases, with 20 bases between them. The CDR3 covers 17 residues. Germline V gene lookup returns CDR1 LNHDA and CDR2 SQIVND (reference sequence). The chain is built from TRBV19 and TRBJ2-7; D might be TRBD1 (7 bases). This sequence was found in a man between 45 and 60 years old in good health and CMV-seronegative. Sequenced sample: PBMCs. The CDR3 nucleotides read TGTGCCAGTAGTATGGTGTTCGTTGGAGGGGGCACCTACGAGCAGTACTTC. The encoded protein is CASSMVFVGGGTYEQYF.